These 20 T cell receptor beta chains were sequenced from one sample in a study of Graves' ophthalmopathy and Graves' hyperthyroidism. The authors amplified TCR beta CDR3 regions, and they did so from RNA transcripts for repertoire sequencing. Second-round multiplex PCR came after first-round RT-PCR with HTBI primers. Using its own MiXCR run on the multiplex PCR reads, TCRdb lists one record per CDR3 protein. The sample consists of just over 600,000 distinct CDR3 sequences, 22% of them appearing once. The sequenced sample consisted of peripheral blood. The source of these receptors is a woman aged 18-30 years with stable Graves' hyperthyroidism. Some clones in this sample may be carry-over from other donors' samples.

J is TRBJ2-7 and V is TRBV6-1, with D perhaps matching TRBD1 or TRBD2 (5 bases each). The V gene's germline CDR1 is MNHNS and CDR2 SASEGT. Trimming stripped 6 bases from V and 0 bases from J, with 15 bases between. The CDR3 runs 15 residues. CDR3 coding DNA: TGTGCCAGCAGCAACTTCCGGGACCACTCCTACGAGCAGTACTTC. It yields the protein CASSNFRDHSYEQYF.

The rearrangement uses TRBV12-3 or TRBV12-4 and TRBJ1-5; unclear D gene. There are 13 residues in the CDR3. V was shortened by 6 bases and J by 0 bases, with 6 bases between the two germline ends. CDR3 region: CASRPTSNQPQHF. CDR3 nucleotide sequence: TGTGCCAGCAGACCAACTAGCAATCAGCCCCAGCATTTT.

This clonotype was found a few times. V usage is TRBV20-1 and J usage is TRBJ2-7; D gene unclear. V was cut by 4 bases and J by 7 bases, with 8 bases left in between. This CDR3 spans 10 amino acids. Germline V gene sequence: CDR1 DFQATT, CDR2 SNEGSKA (reference sequence). The CDR3 DNA sequence: TGCAGTGCTATGAGTGATGAGCAGTACTTC. It translates to CSAMSDEQYF.

This clonotype has a count of ten or more. The V gene is TRBV5-1, the J gene TRBJ2-7; TRBD2 matches 10 bases. The CDR3 covers 15 residues. Germline loops: CDR1 SGHRS, CDR2 YFSETQ. Trimming at V came to 4 bases and at J to 4 bases, leaving 8 bases not matched to a gene. This CDR3 is CASSPLSSGGYEQYF. The CDR3 bases are TGCGCCAGCAGCCCCCTTTCTAGCGGGGGATACGAGCAGTACTTC.

On this clonotype: This may be a read error: a much more frequent sequence differs by one nucleotide. The V and J genes are TRBV20-1 and TRBJ2-5; tentative D call: TRBD2 (6 bases). This CDR3 contains 14 residues. Germline V gene sequence: CDR1 DFQATT, CDR2 SNEGSKA (reference sequence). Here the CDR3 reads CSARGDSYQETKYF. The CDR3 nucleotides are TGCAGTGCTAGGGGGGACTCTTATCAAGAGACCAAGTACTTC.

The chain combines TRBV15 with TRBJ1-6; D call uncertain. The CDR3 length is 15 residues. Trimming took off 0 bases at V and 3 bases at J, with 6 bases between the two ends. The germline V gene encodes CDR1 LNHNV and CDR2 YYDKDF (reference sequence). DNA of the CDR3: TGTGCCACCAGCAGAGATGGCAACTATAATTCACCCCTCCACTTT. Amino acid sequence: CATSRDGNYNSPLHF. The full variable domain, its missing parts supplied by reference TRBV15 and TRBJ1-6, is DAMVIQNPRYQVTQFGKPVTLSCSQTLNHNVMYWYQQKSSQAPKLLFHYYDKDFNNEADTPDNFQSRRPNTSFCFLDIRSPGLGDTAMYLCATSRDGNYNSPLHFGNGTRLTVT.

In its sample, this clonotype was seen many times. CDR3: CASSLTGPANYGYTF. DNA of the CDR3: TGTGCCAGCAGTTTGACAGGTCCAGCTAACTATGGCTACACCTTC. The chain recombines TRBV5-8 with TRBJ1-2, with D tentatively TRBD1 (6 bases). Germline V gene sequence: CDR1 SGHTS, CDR2 YDEGEE. With 5 bases removed from V and 0 bases from J, the gap between germline ends came to 14 bases. CDR3 length equals 15 residues.

This clonotype has at least ten counts. The V and J genes are TRBV20-1 and TRBJ1-2; D ambiguous. The V gene's germline CDR1 is DFQATT and CDR2 SNEGSKA (reference sequence). Trimming pared 0 bases from V and 0 bases from J, leaving 14 bases between. The CDR3 has 16 residues. This chain's CDR3 is CSAREISVGSNYGYTF. CDR3 DNA sequence: TGCAGTGCTAGAGAGATAAGCGTAGGCTCTAACTATGGCTACACCTTC.

This clonotype was seen at least ten times. This rearrangement joins TRBV3-1 to TRBJ1-2; a weak D match, TRBD1 (5 bases). Trimming pared 2 bases from V and 8 bases from J, leaving 15 bases between. CDR3 length: 14 amino acids. In germline, CDR1 is LGHDT, CDR2 YNNKEL (reference sequence). CDR3 DNA: TGTGCCAGCAGCCAACAGGGTGACCTCGGCGGCTACACCTTC. Its protein is CASSQQGDLGGYTF. Full variable domain (rest looked up from reference TRBV3-1 and TRBJ1-2): DTAVSQTPKYLVTQMGNDKSIKCEQNLGHDTMYWYKQDSKKFLKIMFSYNNKELIINETVPNRFSPKSPDKAHLNLHINSLELGDSAVYFCASSQQGDLGGYTFGSGTRLTVV.

This chain connects TRBV28 to TRBJ2-5, with no clear D. The CDR3 is made up of 14 amino acids. Germline CDR1 is MDHEN and CDR2 is SYDVKM. With 4 bases removed from V and 5 bases from J, the gap between germline ends came to 14 bases. In nucleotides, the CDR3 is TGTGCCAGCAGTTCAAATAGAGACCGGGAGACCCAGTACTTC. Its translation: CASSSNRDRETQYF.

Many counts were recorded for this clonotype. This rearrangement joins TRBV15 to TRBJ2-7; 10 bases match TRBD2. V shed 5 bases, J shed 5 bases, and the junction held 9 bases outside the gene matches. Per germline, CDR1 LNHNV and CDR2 YYDKDF (reference sequence). This CDR3 is 15 amino acids long. The CDR3 DNA follows: TGTGCCACCAGCCCATCTAGCGGGAGTGTTAACGAGCAGTACTTC. It yields the protein CATSPSSGSVNEQYF.

Comment on this clonotype: A much larger clone differs from this one at a single base, so this may be a read error. It is likely a read error, because the conserved phenylalanine at the end of the CDR3 is missing. The chain combines TRBV6-2 or TRBV6-3 with TRBJ1-5; D is possibly TRBD1 (6 bases). From germline, CDR1 is MNHEY and CDR2 SVGEGT. The CDR3 contains 19 residues. Trimming took 7 bases from V and 2 from J, leaving 27 bases between them. The CDR3 bases are TGTGCCAGCACCGACGGGAACAGGGCAGGGATAGTGGGCAATCAGCCCCAGCATTTG. It translates to CASTDGNRAGIVGNQPQHL.

A few counts support this clonotype. The genes are TRBV24-1 and TRBJ1-2, with D perhaps TRBD1 (6 bases). The ends were cut back, 3 bases at V and 3 bases at J, with 13 bases in the middle. This CDR3 comprises 15 residues. In germline, CDR1 is KGHDR, CDR2 SFDVKD. The chain's CDR3 is CATSDRRGGDYGYTF. CDR3 sequence (DNA): TGTGCCACCAGTGATCGAAGAGGGGGAGACTATGGCTACACCTTC.

This clonotype was observed at least ten times. The chain employs TRBV6-2 or TRBV6-3 and TRBJ2-5, with unresolved D. Looked up from germline, CDR1 is MNHEY and CDR2 is SVGEGT. This CDR3 contains 13 residues. Trimming stripped 4 bases from V and 7 bases from J, with 13 bases between. CDR3 DNA sequence: TGTGCCAGCAGTTCATCAGCTGGCGGGACCCAGTACTTC. This gives the protein CASSSSAGGTQYF.

This clonotype appeared many times. This sequence joins TRBV28 and TRBJ2-7; 9 bases are a match to TRBD2. CDR1 and CDR2 from the germline V gene are MDHEN and SYDVKM. V lost 11 bases and J lost 2; bases outside the gene matches: 4. This CDR3 is built from 12 residues. CDR3 sequence (DNA): TGTGCCGCAGGCGGGAGGGCCTACGAGCAGTACTTC. Translation gives CAAGGRAYEQYF.

This clonotype was found many times. The chain uses TRBV12-3 or TRBV12-4 and TRBJ2-2, with D unresolved. Trimming stripped 1 base from V and 6 bases from J, with 9 bases between. CDR3 length: 14 residues. CDR3 in amino acids: CASSLGIVSGELFF. CDR3 DNA sequence: TGTGCCAGCAGTTTAGGAATCGTCTCCGGGGAGCTGTTTTTT.

The chain combines TRBV7-3 with TRBJ2-2; D is perhaps TRBD2 (7 bases). The CDR3 is 17 amino acids. Trimming took off 4 bases at V and 1 base at J, with 16 bases between the two ends. Looked up from germline, CDR1 is SGHTA and CDR2 is FQGTGA. The CDR3 sequence: CASSYTPGGLNTGELFF. CDR3 DNA: TGTGCCAGCAGCTATACCCCGGGGGGCCTGAACACCGGGGAGCTGTTTTTT.

This clonotype came up many times. The V call is TRBV20-1, the J call TRBJ1-3, with D maybe TRBD1 (5 bases). Germline CDR1 DFQATT, CDR2 SNEGSKA (reference sequence). The CDR3 has 14 amino acids. Trimming took 1 base from V and 3 from J, leaving 10 bases between them. The CDR3 DNA is TGCAGTGCTAGAGGGGGGGGACGTGGAAACACCATATATTTT. As protein: CSARGGGRGNTIYF.

V usage is TRBV4-1 and J usage is TRBJ2-4; 7 bases align to TRBD1. After removal of 4 bases from V and 4 bases from J, the junction contained 10 bases not matched to a gene. Per the germline V gene, CDR1 is MGHRA and CDR2 is YSYEKL. The CDR3 is 16 amino acids. As DNA, the CDR3 is TGCGCCAGCAGCCGAGAAGGTGGGACAGTGAAAAACATTCAGTACTTC. Translating it yields CASSREGGTVKNIQYF.

This clonotype was picked up many times. The rearrangement links TRBV10-2 to TRBJ1-1; 7 bases line up with TRBD1. The germline CDR1 and CDR2 sequences are WSHSY and SAAADI. Trimming took 11 bases from V and 3 from J; bases not matched to a gene: 3. The CDR3 contains 11 residues. CDR3 in DNA: TGCGCCGCCACAGGGGACACTGAAGCTTTCTTT. Protein product: CAATGDTEAFF.